One and the same sample provided the 7 T cell receptor beta chains below, sequenced in a study of blood T cell repertoires in COVID-19. Clones were read by immunoSEQ multiplex PCR, and TCRdb kept only the in-frame ones, dropping some. The sample has approximately 16,000 clones; 85% to 90% are singletons. The material sequenced was peripheral blood. The origin of the receptors is a woman in her seventies in a cohort sampled during active or convalescent COVID-19.

The rearrangement joins TRBV5-1 to TRBJ2-1; maybe TRBD1 (5 bases). This CDR3 region has 14 residues. The V and J ends lost 4 bases and 5 bases respectively, with 13 bases between them. Germline V lookup: CDR1 SGHRS, CDR2 YFSETQ. The CDR3 sequence: CASSQSTVNNEQFF. Here the CDR3 DNA reads TGCGCCAGCAGCCAATCGACAGTGAACAATGAGCAGTTCTTC.

The chain carries TRBV7-2 and TRBJ1-6; no reliable D call. Trimming took off 1 base at V and 8 bases at J, with 12 bases between the two ends. CDR1 is SGHTA and CDR2 is FQGNSA in the germline V gene. The CDR3 extends over 15 amino acids. CDR3 bases: TGTGCCAGCAGCTTAGGGCGACTAAGGGATTCACCCCTCCACTTT. This translates into CASSLGRLRDSPLHF.

The chain couples TRBV5-1 to TRBJ2-1; TRBD2 agrees at 8 bases. The CDR3 totals 15 residues. Germline lookup yields CDR1 SGHRS and CDR2 YFSETQ. With V trimmed by 0 bases and J by 10 bases, 9 bases remained unmatched. CDR3 region: CASSLGGGTGKEQFF. In DNA, the CDR3 is TGCGCCAGCAGCTTGGGCGGGGGGACTGGCAAGGAGCAGTTCTTC.

This clone has a single count. This chain joins TRBV4-3 and TRBJ2-1; D is perhaps TRBD1 (5 bases). Trimming removed 0 bases at V and 10 bases at J, with 19 bases between. The CDR3 consists of 16 residues. Looked up from germline, CDR1 is LGHNA and CDR2 is YSLEER. The CDR3 DNA reads as TGCGCCAGCAGCCAAGATTGGGGCCGGGCCCCCCACGAGCAGTTCTTC. Amino acid sequence: CASSQDWGRAPHEQFF.

This clone showed up just once. V usage is TRBV5-4 and J usage is TRBJ2-1; TRBD1 matches at 8 bases. V lost 0 bases to trimming and J lost 3 bases; unmatched junction nucleotides: 2. The germline gives CDR1 SGHNT, CDR2 YYREEE (reference sequence). CDR3 length: 15 residues. The CDR3 loop reads CASSLGGQGYNEQFF. As DNA, the CDR3 is TGTGCCAGCAGCTTGGGTGGACAGGGCTACAATGAGCAGTTCTTC.

This clone has just one count. V usage is TRBV27 and J usage is TRBJ2-1; D may be TRBD1 (6 bases). This CDR3 is 15 amino acids long. Per germline, CDR1 MNHEY and CDR2 SMNVEV (reference sequence). The V end lost 6 bases, the J end lost 0 bases, and 12 bases lay between the germline ends. The CDR3 DNA reads TGTGCCAGCAGGGGTTCAGGGGACTCCTACAATGAGCAGTTCTTC. Its protein is CASRGSGDSYNEQFF.

The rearrangement joins TRBV6-5 to TRBJ1-4; 7 bases match TRBD1. Per the germline V gene, CDR1 is MNHEY and CDR2 is SVGAGI. The CDR3 loop spans 14 amino acids. After removal of 5 bases from V and 1 base from J, the junction contained 1 base not matched to a gene. The CDR3 region is CASSRQGTNEKLFF. CDR3 nucleotides: TGTGCCAGCAGTAGACAGGGAACTAATGAAAAACTGTTTTTT.